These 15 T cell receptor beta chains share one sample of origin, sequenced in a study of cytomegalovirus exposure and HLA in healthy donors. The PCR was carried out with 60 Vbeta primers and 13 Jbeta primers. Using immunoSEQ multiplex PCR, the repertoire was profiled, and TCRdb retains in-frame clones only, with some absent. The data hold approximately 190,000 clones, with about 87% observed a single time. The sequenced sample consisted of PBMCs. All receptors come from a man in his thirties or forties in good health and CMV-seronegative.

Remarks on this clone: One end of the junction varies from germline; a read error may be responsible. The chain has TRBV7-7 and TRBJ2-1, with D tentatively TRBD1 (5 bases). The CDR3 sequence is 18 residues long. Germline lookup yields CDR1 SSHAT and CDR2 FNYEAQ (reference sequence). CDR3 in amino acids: CASSLILSGPGFYNEQFF. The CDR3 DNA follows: TGTGCTAGCAGCTTAATCTTGTCAGGGCCGGGTTTTTACAATGAGCAGTTCTTC.

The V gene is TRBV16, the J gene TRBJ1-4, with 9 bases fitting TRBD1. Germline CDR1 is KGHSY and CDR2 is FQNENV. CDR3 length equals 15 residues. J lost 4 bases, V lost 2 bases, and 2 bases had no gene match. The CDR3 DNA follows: TGTGCCAGCAGCCAACCGGACAGGGGTAATGAAAAACTGTTTTTT. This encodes CASSQPDRGNEKLFF. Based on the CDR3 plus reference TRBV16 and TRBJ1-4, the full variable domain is GEEVAQTPKHLVRGEGQKAKLYCAPIKGHSYVFWYQQVLKNEFKFLISFQNENVFDETGMPKERFSAKCLPNSPCSLEIQATKLEDSAVYFCASSQPDRGNEKLFFGSGTQLSVL.

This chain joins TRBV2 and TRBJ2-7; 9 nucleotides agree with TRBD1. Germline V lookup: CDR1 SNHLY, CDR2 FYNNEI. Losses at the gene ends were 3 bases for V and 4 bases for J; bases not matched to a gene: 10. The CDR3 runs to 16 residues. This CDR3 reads CASSDIHRDRAYEQYF. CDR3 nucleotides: TGTGCCAGCAGTGACATTCATAGGGACAGGGCTTACGAGCAGTACTTC.

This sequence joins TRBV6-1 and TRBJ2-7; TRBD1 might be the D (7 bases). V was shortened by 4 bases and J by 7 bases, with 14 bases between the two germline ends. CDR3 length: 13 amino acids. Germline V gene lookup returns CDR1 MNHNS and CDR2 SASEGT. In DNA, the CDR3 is TGTGCCAGCAGTGCCACCCAGGGGGGAGAGCAGTACTTC. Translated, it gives CASSATQGGEQYF.

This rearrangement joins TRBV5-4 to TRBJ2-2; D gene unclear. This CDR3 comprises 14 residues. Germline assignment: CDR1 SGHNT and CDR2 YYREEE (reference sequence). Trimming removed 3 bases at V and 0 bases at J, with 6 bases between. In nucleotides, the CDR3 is TGTGCCAGCAGCTCCAACACGAACACCGGGGAGCTGTTTTTT. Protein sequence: CASSSNTNTGELFF. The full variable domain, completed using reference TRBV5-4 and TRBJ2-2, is ETGVTQSPTHLIKTRGQQVTLRCSSQSGHNTVSWYQQALGQGPQFIFQYYREEENGRGNFPPRFSGLQFPNYSSELNVNALELDDSALYLCASSSNTNTGELFFGEGSRLTVL.

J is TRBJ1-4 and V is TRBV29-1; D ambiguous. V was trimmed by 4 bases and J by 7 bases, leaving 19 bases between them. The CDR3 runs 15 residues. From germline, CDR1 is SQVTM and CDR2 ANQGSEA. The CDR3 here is CSVVGFQADTEKLFF. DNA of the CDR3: TGCAGCGTTGTTGGTTTTCAGGCTGACACTGAAAAACTGTTTTTT. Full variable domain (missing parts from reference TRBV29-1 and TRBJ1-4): SAVISQKPSRDICQRGTSLTIQCQVDSQVTMMFWYRQQPGQSLTLIATANQGSEATYESGFVIDKFPISRPNLTFSTLTVSNMSPEDSSIYLCSVVGFQADTEKLFFGSGTQLSVL.

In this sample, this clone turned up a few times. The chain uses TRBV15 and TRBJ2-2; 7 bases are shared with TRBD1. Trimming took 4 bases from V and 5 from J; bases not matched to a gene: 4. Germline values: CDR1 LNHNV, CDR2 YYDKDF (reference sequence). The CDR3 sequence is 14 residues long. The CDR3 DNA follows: TGTGCCACCAGCATCTACAGGGGAACCGGGGAGCTGTTTTTT. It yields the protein CATSIYRGTGELFF.

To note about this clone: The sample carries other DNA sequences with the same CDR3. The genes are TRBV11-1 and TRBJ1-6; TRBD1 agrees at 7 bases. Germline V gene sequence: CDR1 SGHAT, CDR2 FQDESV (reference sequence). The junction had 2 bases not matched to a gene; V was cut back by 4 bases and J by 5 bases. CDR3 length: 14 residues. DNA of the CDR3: TGTGCCAGCAGCTACAGGGGTAATAATTCACCCCTCCACTTT. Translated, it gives CASSYRGNNSPLHF.

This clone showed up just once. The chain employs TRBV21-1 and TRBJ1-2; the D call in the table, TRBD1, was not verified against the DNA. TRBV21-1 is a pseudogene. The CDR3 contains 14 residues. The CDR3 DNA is TGTGCCAGCAGCGACCCCCGACAGGGTTCTGGCTACACCTTC. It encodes CASSDPRQGSGYTF.

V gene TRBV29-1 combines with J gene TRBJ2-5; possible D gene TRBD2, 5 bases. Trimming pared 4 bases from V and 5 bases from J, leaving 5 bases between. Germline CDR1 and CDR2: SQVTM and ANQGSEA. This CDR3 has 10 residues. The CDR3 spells CSVGGETQYF. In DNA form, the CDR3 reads TGCAGCGTTGGAGGGGAGACCCAGTACTTC.

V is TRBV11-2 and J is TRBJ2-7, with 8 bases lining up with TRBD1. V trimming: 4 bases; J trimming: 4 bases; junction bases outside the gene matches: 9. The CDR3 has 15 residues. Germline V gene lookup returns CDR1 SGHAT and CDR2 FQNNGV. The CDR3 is CASSSPIRQGYEQYF. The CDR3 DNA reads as TGTGCCAGCAGCTCTCCTATACGACAGGGGTACGAGCAGTACTTC.

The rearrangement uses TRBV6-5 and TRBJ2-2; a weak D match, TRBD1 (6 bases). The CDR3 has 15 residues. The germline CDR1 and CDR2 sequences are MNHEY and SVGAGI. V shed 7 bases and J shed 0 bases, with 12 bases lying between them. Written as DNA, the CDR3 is TGTGCCAGCAAAGCCGGGACACCGAACACCGGGGAGCTGTTTTTT. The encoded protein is CASKAGTPNTGELFF.

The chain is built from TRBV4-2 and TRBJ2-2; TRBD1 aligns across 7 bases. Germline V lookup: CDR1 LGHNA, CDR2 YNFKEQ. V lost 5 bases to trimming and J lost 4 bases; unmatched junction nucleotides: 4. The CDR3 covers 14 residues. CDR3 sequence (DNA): TGTGCCAGCAGCGGGACAGAAACCACCGGGGAGCTGTTTTTT. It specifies CASSGTETTGELFF.

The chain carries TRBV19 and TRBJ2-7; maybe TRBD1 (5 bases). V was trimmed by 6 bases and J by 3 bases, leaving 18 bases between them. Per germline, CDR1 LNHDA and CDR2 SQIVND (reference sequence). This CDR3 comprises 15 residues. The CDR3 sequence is CASSPARSRVYEQYF. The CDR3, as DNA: TGTGCCAGTAGCCCCGCGAGGTCCAGGGTCTACGAGCAGTACTTC.

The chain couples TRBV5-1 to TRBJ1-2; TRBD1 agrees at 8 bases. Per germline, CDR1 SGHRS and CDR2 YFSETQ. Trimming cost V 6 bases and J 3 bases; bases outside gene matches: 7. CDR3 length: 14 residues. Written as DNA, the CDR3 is TGCGCCAGCACTCCGGGACAGGCTTACTATGGCTACACCTTC. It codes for CASTPGQAYYGYTF. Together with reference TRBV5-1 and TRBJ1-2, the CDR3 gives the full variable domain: KAGVTQTPRYLIKTRGQQVTLSCSPISGHRSVSWYQQTPGQGLQFLFEYFSETQRNKGNFPGRFSGRQFSNSRSEMNVSTLELGDSALYLCASTPGQAYYGYTFGSGTRLTVV.